This T cell receptor beta chain is drawn from a study of blood T cell repertoires in COVID-19. In this sample, this clone turned up once. The repertoire was sequenced with immunoSEQ multiplex PCR; TCRdb's copy has only in-frame clones and lacks some. The table shows about 260,000 clones, with about nine tenths occurring only once. Sequencing was carried out using PBMCs or T cells enriched from blood (not recorded which). This receptor was identified in a man in his fifties or sixties who had been exposed to COVID-19.

CDR3 protein: CASSLQLNTEAFF. For the CDR3, the DNA is TGTGCCAGCAGCCTACAGCTGAACACTGAAGCTTTCTTT. V is TRBV2 and J is TRBJ1-1; D call uncertain. The CDR3 is 13 amino acids. From germline, CDR1 is SNHLY and CDR2 FYNNEI. V was clipped by 6 bases and J by 0 bases, with 8 bases between them.